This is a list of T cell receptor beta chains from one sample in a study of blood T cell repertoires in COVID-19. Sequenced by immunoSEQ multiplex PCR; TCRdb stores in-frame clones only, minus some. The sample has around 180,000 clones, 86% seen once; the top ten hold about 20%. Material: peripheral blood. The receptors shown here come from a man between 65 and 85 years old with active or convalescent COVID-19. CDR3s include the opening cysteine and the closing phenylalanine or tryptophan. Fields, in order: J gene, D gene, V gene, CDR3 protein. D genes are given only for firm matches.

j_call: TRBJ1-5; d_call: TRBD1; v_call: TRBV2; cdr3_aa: CASSGQGSNQPQHF
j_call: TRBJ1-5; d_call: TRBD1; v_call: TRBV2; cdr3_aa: CASSGRTGGNQPQHF
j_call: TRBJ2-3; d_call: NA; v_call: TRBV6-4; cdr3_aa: CASSISPTARGTDTQYF
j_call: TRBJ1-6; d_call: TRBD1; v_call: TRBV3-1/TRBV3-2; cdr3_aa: CASSQEGTAPLTSPLHF
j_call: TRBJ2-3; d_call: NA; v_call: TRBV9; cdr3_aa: CASSVGGEADTQYF
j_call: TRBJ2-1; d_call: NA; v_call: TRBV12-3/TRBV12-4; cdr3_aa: CASSLIAEQFF
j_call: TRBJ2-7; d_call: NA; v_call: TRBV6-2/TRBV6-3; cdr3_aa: CASSYSKQFGEQYF
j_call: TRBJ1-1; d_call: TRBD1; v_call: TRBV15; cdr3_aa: CATSTRQGPNTEAFF
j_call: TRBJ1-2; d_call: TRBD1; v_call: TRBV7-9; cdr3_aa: CASSRDRGGYTF
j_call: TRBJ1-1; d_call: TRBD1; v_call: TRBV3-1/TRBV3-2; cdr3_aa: CASSRDRGRGTEAFF
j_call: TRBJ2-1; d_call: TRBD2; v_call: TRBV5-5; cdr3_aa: CASSGNLGAGPYNEQFF
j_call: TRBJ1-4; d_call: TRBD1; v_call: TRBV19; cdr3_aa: CASSLGTDPREKLFF
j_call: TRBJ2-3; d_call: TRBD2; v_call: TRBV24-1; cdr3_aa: CATSDFAGGHPDTQYF
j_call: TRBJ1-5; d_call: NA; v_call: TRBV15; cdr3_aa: CATSGNRNQPQHF
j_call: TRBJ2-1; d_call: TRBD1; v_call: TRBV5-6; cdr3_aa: CASSLGDRDPHEQFF
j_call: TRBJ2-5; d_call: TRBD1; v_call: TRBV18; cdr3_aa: CASSPPVDRGTQYF
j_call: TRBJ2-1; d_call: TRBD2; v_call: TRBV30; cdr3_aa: CAWSSGSLNEQFF
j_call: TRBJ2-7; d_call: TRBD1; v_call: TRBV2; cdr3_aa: CATSGQSEQYF
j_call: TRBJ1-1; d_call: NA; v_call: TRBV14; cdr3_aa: CASSQYWNTEAFF
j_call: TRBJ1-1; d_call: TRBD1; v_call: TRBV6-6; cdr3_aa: CASRNRGRTEAFF
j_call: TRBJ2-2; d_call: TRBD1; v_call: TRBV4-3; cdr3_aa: CASSQRDSANTGELFF
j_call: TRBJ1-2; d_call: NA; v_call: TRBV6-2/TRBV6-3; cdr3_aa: CASSYGAYGYTF
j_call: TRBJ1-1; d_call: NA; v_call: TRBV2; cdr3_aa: CASSDLDLNTEAFF
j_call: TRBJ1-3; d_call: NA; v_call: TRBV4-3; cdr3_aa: CASSQDPSGTGNTIYF
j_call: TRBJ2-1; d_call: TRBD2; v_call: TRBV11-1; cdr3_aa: CASSTGTSGVNEQFF
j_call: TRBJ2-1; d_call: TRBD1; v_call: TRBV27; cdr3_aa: CASSSTGPRYNEQFF
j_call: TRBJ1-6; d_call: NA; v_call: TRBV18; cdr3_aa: CASSPGQWDSPLHF
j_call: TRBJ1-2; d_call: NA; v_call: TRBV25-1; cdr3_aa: CASSSGSTYGYTF
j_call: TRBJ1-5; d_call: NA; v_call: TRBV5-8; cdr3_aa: CASSLYTWSQPQHF
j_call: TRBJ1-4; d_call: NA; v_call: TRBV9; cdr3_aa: CASSTLTGLNEKLFF
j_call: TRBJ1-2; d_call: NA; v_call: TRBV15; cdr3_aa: CATSRDRRIELYGYTF
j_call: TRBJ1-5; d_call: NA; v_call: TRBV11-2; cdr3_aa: CASSLDQGQPQHF
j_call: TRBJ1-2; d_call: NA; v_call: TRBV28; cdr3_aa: CASIGERGREYGYTF
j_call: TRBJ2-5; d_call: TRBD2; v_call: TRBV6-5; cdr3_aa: CASSYRLAGSGTQYF
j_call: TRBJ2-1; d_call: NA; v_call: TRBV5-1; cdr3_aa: CASSLSRGSYNEQFF
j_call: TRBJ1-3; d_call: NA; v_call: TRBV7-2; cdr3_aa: CASSFSGLDSGNTIYF
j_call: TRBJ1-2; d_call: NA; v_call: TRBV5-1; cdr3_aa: CASSPRTERVYGYTF
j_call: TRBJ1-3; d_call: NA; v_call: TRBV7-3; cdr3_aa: CASSLGGGQTGNTIYF
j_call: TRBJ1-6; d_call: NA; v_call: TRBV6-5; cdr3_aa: CASSRTLTPLHLHF
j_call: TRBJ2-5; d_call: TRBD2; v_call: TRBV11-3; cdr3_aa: CASSGGGETQYF
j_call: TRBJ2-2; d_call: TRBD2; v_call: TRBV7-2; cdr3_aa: CASSPQRGGAGELFF
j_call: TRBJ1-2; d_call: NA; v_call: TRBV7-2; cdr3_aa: CAAEPGSGVGGYTF
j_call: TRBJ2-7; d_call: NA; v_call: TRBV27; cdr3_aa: CASSLVQGTGEQYF
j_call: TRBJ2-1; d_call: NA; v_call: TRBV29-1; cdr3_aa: CSVVRGLDEQFF
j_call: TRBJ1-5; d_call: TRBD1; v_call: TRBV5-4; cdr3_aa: CASSLQGQGSNQPQHF
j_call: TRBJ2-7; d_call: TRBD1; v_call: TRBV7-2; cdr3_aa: CASSRGQGHYEQYF
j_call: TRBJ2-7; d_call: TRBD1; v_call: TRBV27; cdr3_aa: CASSLRWTGEHEQYF
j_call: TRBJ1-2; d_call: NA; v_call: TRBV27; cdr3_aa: CASSLRERGYGYTF
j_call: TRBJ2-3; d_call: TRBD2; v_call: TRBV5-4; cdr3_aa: CASSATSGGGTDTQYF
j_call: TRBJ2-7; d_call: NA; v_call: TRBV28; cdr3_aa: CASRGGGPSYEQYF
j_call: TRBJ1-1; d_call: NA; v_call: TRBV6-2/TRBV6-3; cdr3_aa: CASSYLRSNTEAFF
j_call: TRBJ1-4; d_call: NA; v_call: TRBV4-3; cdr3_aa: CASSPRKATGNEKLFF
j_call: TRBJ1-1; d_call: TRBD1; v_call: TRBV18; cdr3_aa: CASSPRQGGMNTEAFF
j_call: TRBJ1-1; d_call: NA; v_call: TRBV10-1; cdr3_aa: CASSESAGDTEAFF
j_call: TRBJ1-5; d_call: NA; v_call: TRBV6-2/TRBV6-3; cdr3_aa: CASSLNSNQPQHF
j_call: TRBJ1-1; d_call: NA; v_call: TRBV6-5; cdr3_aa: CASSYSLGDFEAFF
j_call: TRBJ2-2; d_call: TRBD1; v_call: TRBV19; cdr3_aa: CASRTQGARTGELFF